The T cell receptor (beta chain) under discussion was sequenced for a study of T-cell reconstitution after alpha-beta-depleted transplantation in children. This clonotype was observed many times. Using unique molecular identifiers, the investigators prepared the TCRbeta library. TCRdb reanalysed the PCR reads using MiXCR and keeps one entry per CDR3 protein. The sample contains around 250,000 distinct CDR3 sequences, 20% to 30% of which appear only once. The CDR3 runs 15 residues. With 6 bases removed from V and 8 bases from J, the gap between germline ends came to 20 bases. The chain links TRBV12-3 or TRBV12-4 to TRBJ2-1; D uncertain. This clonotype was obtained from a girl aged 2 to 9 with Fanconi anemia, due to receive a stem cell transplant. The sequencing here drew on PBMCs, taken before TCRalphabeta/CD19-depleted stem cell transplant. CDR3: CASSRNSALIDEQFF. CDR3 bases: TGTGCCAGCAGCCGAAACTCCGCATTGATAGATGAGCAGTTCTTC.